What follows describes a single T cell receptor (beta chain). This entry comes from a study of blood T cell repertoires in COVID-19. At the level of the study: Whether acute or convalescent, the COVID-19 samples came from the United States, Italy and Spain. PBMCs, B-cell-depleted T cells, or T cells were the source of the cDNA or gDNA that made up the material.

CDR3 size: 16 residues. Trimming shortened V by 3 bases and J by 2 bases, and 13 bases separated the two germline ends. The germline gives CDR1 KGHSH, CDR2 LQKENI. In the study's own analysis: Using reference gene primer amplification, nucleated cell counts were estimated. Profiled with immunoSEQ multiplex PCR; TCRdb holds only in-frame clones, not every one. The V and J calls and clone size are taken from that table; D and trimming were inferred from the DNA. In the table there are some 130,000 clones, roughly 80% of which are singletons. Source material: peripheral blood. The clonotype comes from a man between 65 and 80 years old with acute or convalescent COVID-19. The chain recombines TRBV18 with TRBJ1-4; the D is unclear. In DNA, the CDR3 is TGTGCCAGCTCACCGACGAGGGAGGGCACTAATGAAAAACTGTTTTTT. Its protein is CASSPTREGTNEKLFF.